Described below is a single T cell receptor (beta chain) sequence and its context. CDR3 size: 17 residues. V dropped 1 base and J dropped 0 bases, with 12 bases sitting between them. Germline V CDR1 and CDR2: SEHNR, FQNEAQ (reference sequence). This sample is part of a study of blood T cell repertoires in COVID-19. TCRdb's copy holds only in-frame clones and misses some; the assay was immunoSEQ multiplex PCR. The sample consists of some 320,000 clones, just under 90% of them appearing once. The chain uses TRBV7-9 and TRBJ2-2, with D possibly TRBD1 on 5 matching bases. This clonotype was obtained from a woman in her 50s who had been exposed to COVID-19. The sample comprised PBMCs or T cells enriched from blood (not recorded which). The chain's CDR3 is CASSLGTGRTNTGELFF. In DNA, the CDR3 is TGTGCCAGCAGCTTAGGCACAGGCCGAACGAACACCGGGGAGCTGTTTTTT.